The sequence of this T cell receptor beta chain was determined in a study of tumor and adjacent non-tumor tissue in lung cancer. This sample's RNA came from whole unsorted tissue. The library came from three nested PCR rounds adapted from ARM-PCR protocols. MiXCR, run by TCRdb on the multiplex PCR reads, gives a single entry per CDR3 protein. The sample lists tens of thousands of distinct CDR3 sequences, approximately 71% occurring once. The CDR3 loop spans 16 amino acids. CDR1 and CDR2 (germline): SGHRS, YFSETQ. Note on this clonotype: As the CDR3 is not closed by the conserved phenylalanine or tryptophan, this likely results from a read error.

The receptor was derived from a woman in her seventies with non-small cell lung cancer. The chain uses TRBV5-1 and TRBJ2-2; TRBD2 matches 9 bases. Sequenced: lung tumor tissue. The CDR3 region is CASSSSRTSVTWELFS. DNA of the CDR3: TGCGCCAGCAGCTCATCCCGGACTAGCGTCACCTGGGAGCTGTTTTCT.